This entry features one T cell receptor beta chain sequence. The sample is drawn from a study of technical replicates of blood from a handful of donors. Sequencing used immunoSEQ multiplex PCR; TCRdb keeps in-frame clones, though not all of them. The profile shows roughly 61,000 clones, 97% of them singletons. From germline, CDR1 is SGHRS and CDR2 YFSETQ. V lost 9 bases and J lost 4; bases outside the gene matches: 6. This CDR3 region has 14 residues. The clonotype originates from a human donor in good health. V is TRBV5-1 and J is TRBJ2-1; TRBD1 matches at 11 bases. The sequencing input was T cells isolated from PBMCs. CDR3 sequence: CAIAGTGGYNEQFF. The DNA of the CDR3 is TGCGCCATCGCCGGGACAGGGGGTTACAATGAGCAGTTCTTC. Looking up the rest from reference TRBV5-1 and TRBJ2-1 gives the full variable domain: KAGVTQTPRYLIKTRGQQVTLSCSPISGHRSVSWYQQTPGQGLQFLFEYFSETQRNKGNFPGRFSGRQFSNSRSEMNVSTLELGDSALYLCAIAGTGGYNEQFFGPGTRLTVL.